This TCR beta chain was recorded in a study of blood T cells in healthy people across ages. The study's findings and limits: Donors of long life had a larger count of naive CD4+ cells and greater diversity than aged donors. Unknown CMV status may confound age-related changes in expanded clones.

The CDR3 is 13 residues long. Per germline, CDR1 SGHVS and CDR2 FQNEAQ. V was shortened by 0 bases and J by 7 bases, with 7 bases between the two germline ends. As for this clonotype: What it binds is unknown.

The donors, aged about 6 to 90, were healthy Caucasians from Russia. For the second PCR, which ran for 7 to 11 cycles, a sample-barcoded 5' primer and a J-beta primer mix were used. A template-switch adaptor that had 12 random nucleotides put a tag on each cDNA molecule. MiXCR, applied by TCRdb to the 5' RACE reads, yields one record per CDR3 protein. Here the sample spans 1.5 million to 2 million distinct CDR3 sequences, about 39% being singletons. The V call is TRBV7-8, the J call TRBJ1-5; D call uncertain. Material for sequencing was blood. This TCR was recovered from a human donor in good health. CDR3 in amino acids: CASSLAFHQPQHF. CDR3 coding DNA: TGTGCCAGCAGCTTAGCGTTTCACCAGCCCCAGCATTTT.